The 25 T cell receptor beta chains reported below all come from one sample, sequenced in a study of blood T cell repertoires in COVID-19. Profiled with immunoSEQ multiplex PCR; TCRdb holds only in-frame clones, not every one. The sample holds about 100,000 clones, roughly 90% seen once. What was sequenced was peripheral blood. The source of these receptors is a middle-aged man with active COVID-19.

This clone was observed a single time. The CDR3 is CASSGGQGPNYEQYF. The CDR3 region has the DNA TGTGCCAGCAGCGGGGGACAGGGGCCAAACTACGAGCAGTACTTC. The chain carries TRBV5-6 and TRBJ2-7; 10 bases fit TRBD1. The CDR3 is 15 amino acids. The V and J ends lost 4 bases and 3 bases, in that order; junction bases with no gene match: 7. Germline V gene sequence: CDR1 SGHDT, CDR2 YYEEEE.

The chain joins TRBV27 to TRBJ1-5, with unresolved D. The CDR3 covers 12 residues. Germline values: CDR1 MNHEY, CDR2 SMNVEV (reference sequence). V shed 5 bases and J shed 3 bases, with 5 bases lying between them. The CDR3 protein is CASSQNNQPQHF. The CDR3 DNA reads as TGTGCCAGCAGTCAGAACAATCAGCCCCAGCATTTT.

This chain links TRBV5-6 with TRBJ1-2, with TRBD1 matching over 11 bases. J lost 4 bases, V lost 5 bases, and 7 bases had no gene match. The CDR3 totals 15 residues. Germline loops: CDR1 SGHDT, CDR2 YYEEEE. The CDR3 sequence is CASSPDRGLIYGYTF. The CDR3 region has the DNA TGTGCCAGCAGTCCGGACAGGGGGCTTATCTATGGCTACACCTTC.

This clone was counted a single time. Additional DNA sequences in this sample encode the identical CDR3. The CDR3 nucleotides read TGTGCCAGCTCACCGGGACAGGGGTATGAAAAACTGTTTTTT. It translates to CASSPGQGYEKLFF. V gene TRBV18 combines with J gene TRBJ1-4; 10 bases map to TRBD1. The length of the CDR3 is 14 residues. Germline V gives CDR1 KGHSH, CDR2 LQKENI. V shed 3 bases, J shed 6 bases, and the junction held 1 base outside the gene matches. Full variable domain (missing parts from reference TRBV18 and TRBJ1-4): NAGVMQNPRHLVRRRGQEARLRCSPMKGHSHVYWYRQLPEEGLKFMVYLQKENIIDESGMPKERFSAEFPKEGPSILRIQQVVRGDSAAYFCASSPGQGYEKLFFGSGTQLSVL.

This rearrangement joins TRBV12-3 or TRBV12-4 to TRBJ1-1, with D maybe TRBD1 (6 bases). V was pared by 6 bases and J by 6 bases, with 11 bases between. The CDR3 sequence is 12 residues long. The DNA for the CDR3 is TGTGCCAGCAGCGCAGGGGAGCCTGAAGCTTTCTTT. Translation gives CASSAGEPEAFF.

CDR3 amino acids: CASSGLAGGRYEQFF. CDR3 DNA sequence: TGTGCCAGCAGCGGACTAGCGGGGGGGCGGTACGAGCAGTTCTTC. The chain combines TRBV7-9 with TRBJ2-1; 15 positions agree with TRBD2. Germline CDR1 and CDR2: SEHNR and FQNEAQ (reference sequence). The ends lost 5 bases at V and 10 bases at J; junction bases unmatched: 6. The CDR3 spans 15 residues.

The rearrangement links TRBV6-2 or TRBV6-3 to TRBJ2-3; 8 bases map to TRBD1. With 4 bases clipped from V and 4 bases from J, the junction kept 4 bases outside the gene matches. The CDR3 totals 14 residues. Germline CDR1 is MNHEY and CDR2 is SVGEGT. CDR3 loop: CASSLYRGADTQYF. In DNA form, the CDR3 reads TGTGCCAGCAGTTTGTACAGGGGGGCAGATACGCAGTATTTT.

The chain employs TRBV5-1 and TRBJ2-2; 7 positions agree with TRBD1. V lost 2 bases and J lost 2; bases outside the gene matches: 3. The germline V gene has CDR1 SGHRS and CDR2 YFSETQ. The CDR3 totals 15 residues. The DNA for the CDR3 is TGCGCCAGCAGCTTCACAGGGGCCAACACCGGGGAGCTGTTTTTT. As protein: CASSFTGANTGELFF.

The rearrangement links TRBV11-2 to TRBJ2-3, with TRBD2 as a possible D gene (5 bases). This CDR3 contains 14 residues. With 6 bases removed from V and 5 bases from J, the gap between germline ends came to 15 bases. Per the germline V gene, CDR1 is SGHAT and CDR2 is FQNNGV. The CDR3 sequence: CASSAGQQVDTQYF. The CDR3 region has the DNA TGTGCCAGCAGTGCGGGCCAGCAGGTAGATACGCAGTATTTT.

This clone was seen a few times. This sequence joins TRBV4-1 and TRBJ1-3, with 12 positions matching TRBD1. CDR3 size: 18 residues. In germline, CDR1 is MGHRA, CDR2 YSYEKL. Unmatched junction bases numbered 7, after V lost 3 bases and J lost 1 base. This chain's CDR3 is CASSQGRDRGLSGNTIYF. In DNA, the CDR3 is TGCGCCAGCAGCCAGGGTCGGGACAGGGGGCTTTCTGGAAACACCATATATTTT.

The J gene is TRBJ2-1, the V gene TRBV11-2, with D possibly matching TRBD2 (6 bases). Germline V gene data show CDR1 as SGHAT and CDR2 as FQNNGV. V was clipped by 5 bases and J by 0 bases, with 14 bases between them. The CDR3 runs to 16 residues. CDR3 nucleotide sequence: TGTGCCAGCAGCGGGGGACTCCGCAGCTCCTACAATGAGCAGTTCTTC. Its translation is CASSGGLRSSYNEQFF. Full variable domain (missing parts from reference TRBV11-2 and TRBJ2-1): EAGVAQSPRYKIIEKRQSVAFWCNPISGHATLYWYQQILGQGPKLLIQFQNNGVVDDSQLPKDRFSAERLKGVDSTLKIQPAKLEDSAVYLCASSGGLRSSYNEQFFGPGTRLTVL.

V usage is TRBV29-1 and J usage is TRBJ2-5; D is uncertain. CDR3 length: 13 amino acids. V was pared by 4 bases and J by 2 bases, with 11 bases between. The germline CDR1 and CDR2 sequences are SQVTM and ANQGSEA. DNA for the CDR3: TGCAGCGTTGCTAGGAGCCCTCAAGAGACCCAGTACTTC. Translation gives CSVARSPQETQYF.

This sequence joins TRBV7-9 and TRBJ1-3; 9 bases agree with TRBD1. CDR3 length: 15 residues. Germline loops: CDR1 SEHNR, CDR2 FQNEAQ (reference sequence). The ends lost 4 bases at V and 1 base at J; junction bases unmatched: 2. CDR3 DNA sequence: TGTGCCAGCAGCTCAGGGACAGGGTCTGGAAACACCATATATTTT. This gives the protein CASSSGTGSGNTIYF.

V gene TRBV4-2 combines with J gene TRBJ2-2, with 8 bases matching TRBD1. Germline values: CDR1 LGHNA, CDR2 YNFKEQ. Unmatched junction bases numbered 10, after V lost 3 bases and J lost 7 bases. CDR3 length: 16 residues. In DNA, the CDR3 is TGTGCCAGCAGCCAGGGTAGAGGCAGGGGGCACGGGGAGCTGTTTTTT. This sequence encodes CASSQGRGRGHGELFF.

V usage is TRBV2 and J usage is TRBJ1-5; D not resolved. The germline V and J ends were trimmed by 4 bases and 0 bases, with 10 bases remaining between them. CDR1 is SNHLY, CDR2 FYNNEI, per germline. This CDR3 has 15 amino acids. CDR3 sequence: CASSALESSNQPQHF. As DNA, the CDR3 is TGTGCCAGCAGTGCACTAGAATCTAGCAATCAGCCCCAGCATTTT.

This chain connects TRBV19 to TRBJ2-5; D is possibly TRBD1 (6 bases). This CDR3 region has 15 residues. V lost 6 bases, J lost 0 bases, and 14 bases lay in between. Germline CDR1 reads LNHDA; CDR2 reads SQIVND (reference sequence). CDR3 sequence reads: CASRPGVGYQETQYF. The CDR3 region has the DNA TGTGCCAGTAGGCCAGGGGTAGGGTACCAAGAGACCCAGTACTTC.

This chain joins TRBV6-6 and TRBJ2-7; D not resolved. The CDR3 is made up of 15 amino acids. V lost 0 bases to trimming and J lost 0 bases, with 9 bases between them. Germline lookup yields CDR1 MNHNY and CDR2 SVGAGI (reference sequence). The chain's CDR3 is CASSYSSLSSYEQYF. CDR3 in DNA: TGTGCCAGCAGTTACTCGTCACTGAGCTCCTACGAGCAGTACTTC.

The chain joins TRBV7-9 to TRBJ2-1; 8 bases line up with TRBD1. The CDR3 extends over 15 amino acids. The V and J ends lost 2 bases and 7 bases, in that order; junction bases with no gene match: 7. The germline V gene encodes CDR1 SEHNR and CDR2 FQNEAQ (reference sequence). The CDR3 loop reads CASSLRQGAGNEQFF. DNA for the CDR3: TGTGCCAGCAGCTTAAGGCAGGGGGCTGGAAATGAGCAGTTCTTC.

In its sample, this clone ranks as medium-sized. The chain links TRBV7-9 to TRBJ2-2; no clear D. The CDR3 sequence is 16 residues long. The germline gives CDR1 SEHNR, CDR2 FQNEAQ (reference sequence). Trimming cost V 1 base and J 5 bases, with 14 bases left between them. In DNA, the CDR3 is TGTGCCAGCAGCTTAGAGCTAGTTCTCGCAACCGGGGAGCTGTTTTTT. Translation: CASSLELVLATGELFF. Full variable domain (outside the CDR3, taken from reference TRBV7-9 and TRBJ2-2): DTGVSQNPRHKITKRGQNVTFRCDPISEHNRLYWYRQTLGQGPEFLTYFQNEAQLEKSRLLSDRFSAERPKGSFSTLEIQRTEQGDSAMYLCASSLELVLATGELFFGEGSRLTVL.

The CDR3 protein is CASSLAGNQPQHF. The CDR3 DNA is TGCGCCAGCAGCTTGGCGGGGAATCAGCCCCAGCATTTT. J is TRBJ1-5 and V is TRBV5-1, with D uncertain. This CDR3 is 13 amino acids long. The V gene lost 0 bases and the J gene lost 4 bases, with 5 bases spanning the gap. Per the germline V gene, CDR1 is SGHRS and CDR2 is YFSETQ. The full variable domain, completed using reference TRBV5-1 and TRBJ1-5, is KAGVTQTPRYLIKTRGQQVTLSCSPISGHRSVSWYQQTPGQGLQFLFEYFSETQRNKGNFPGRFSGRQFSNSRSEMNVSTLELGDSALYLCASSLAGNQPQHFGDGTRLSIL.

This clone was observed a few times. The CDR3 loop reads CASSLVQGEAFF. CDR3 DNA: TGTGCCAGCAGTTTAGTACAGGGTGAAGCTTTCTTT. The chain combines TRBV12-3 or TRBV12-4 with TRBJ1-1; a weak D match, TRBD1 (6 bases). Trimming took 1 base from V and 7 from J, leaving 7 bases between them. The CDR3 is 12 residues long.

V and J are TRBV7-2 and TRBJ2-7; no clear D gene. The ends were cut back, 2 bases at V and 3 bases at J, with 2 bases in the middle. This CDR3 has 11 residues. CDR1 and CDR2 (germline): SGHTA, FQGNSA. CDR3: CASSLHYEQYF. The CDR3 bases are TGTGCCAGCAGCTTACACTACGAGCAGTACTTC.

This chain connects TRBV7-9 to TRBJ2-3, with TRBD2 matching over 7 bases. In germline, CDR1 is SEHNR, CDR2 FQNEAQ (reference sequence). There are 12 residues in the CDR3. The junction had 3 bases not matched to a gene; V was cut back by 6 bases and J by 6 bases. The CDR3, as DNA: TGTGCCAGCAGGGGAGGGGCGGATACGCAGTATTTT. It codes for CASRGGADTQYF.

The chain carries TRBV3-1 (or the pseudogene TRBV3-2) and TRBJ2-5, with a tentative D call TRBD2 (6 bases). From germline, CDR1 is LGHDT and CDR2 YNNKEL (reference sequence). CDR3 length equals 13 residues. V was cut by 6 bases and J by 7 bases, with 15 bases left in between. CDR3 bases: TGTGCCAGCAGTCCTGGACTAAAAGGGACCCAGTACTTC. Translating it yields CASSPGLKGTQYF.

V is TRBV7-2 and J is TRBJ1-2; D perhaps matches TRBD1 (6 bases). There are 15 residues in the CDR3. CDR1 is SGHTA, CDR2 FQGNSA, per germline. Trimming removed 6 bases from V and 4 bases from J, with 18 bases in between. The CDR3 DNA follows: TGTGCCAGCAGACCTGGGGGAGGGGGGGCCTATGGCTACACCTTC. This codes for CASRPGGGGAYGYTF. The whole variable domain, filled in from reference TRBV7-2 and TRBJ1-2, reads GAGVSQSPSNKVTEKGKDVELRCDPISGHTALYWYRQSLGQGLEFLIYFQGNSAPDKSGLPSDRFSAERTGGSVSTLTIQRTQQEDSAVYLCASRPGGGGAYGYTFGSGTRLTVV.